The 23 T cell receptor beta chains in this list originate from one sample, sequenced in a study of blood T cell repertoires in COVID-19. The method was immunoSEQ multiplex PCR; TCRdb's version includes in-frame clones alone and lacks a portion of them. The repertoire has around 360,000 clones, about 90% of them found once; the top ten carry 3%. Sequenced input: PBMCs or T cells enriched from blood (not recorded which). The origin of the receptors is a woman in her 30s who had recovered from COVID-19.

V usage is TRBV7-2 and J usage is TRBJ2-3, with 8 bases matching TRBD1. Germline V lookup: CDR1 SGHTA, CDR2 FQGNSA. J was trimmed by 3 bases and V by 5 bases; bases with no gene match: 7. The CDR3 length is 15 residues. DNA for the CDR3: TGTGCCAGCAGCCTTAGGACAGGGCGGACAGATACGCAGTATTTT. Its translation is CASSLRTGRTDTQYF.

The rearrangement links TRBV28 to TRBJ1-5, with 8 bases that match TRBD1. Losses at the gene ends were 6 bases for V and 6 bases for J; bases not matched to a gene: 16. This CDR3 has 17 residues. Germline CDR1 is MDHEN and CDR2 is SYDVKM. The CDR3 region is CASSNTAGQGKGQPQHF. DNA for the CDR3: TGTGCCAGCAGCAACACCGCCGGACAGGGAAAAGGTCAGCCCCAGCATTTT.

This chain joins TRBV5-1 and TRBJ1-2, with TRBD1 identical over 9 bases. Germline CDR1 reads SGHRS; CDR2 reads YFSETQ. The V and J ends lost 5 bases and 6 bases, in that order; junction bases with no gene match: 8. The CDR3 loop spans 14 amino acids. CDR3 nucleotide sequence: TGCGCCAGCAGTCCCGGGACAGGGTTGGATGGCTACACCTTC. It codes for CASSPGTGLDGYTF.

V usage is TRBV14 and J usage is TRBJ2-1; no firm D call. The length of the CDR3 is 17 residues. Germline CDR1 is SGHDN and CDR2 is FVKESK. Trimming removed 0 bases from V and 4 bases from J, with 16 bases in between. The CDR3 region is CASSQDWRGDLYNEQFF. CDR3 sequence (DNA): TGTGCCAGCAGCCAAGATTGGCGAGGAGACCTTTACAATGAGCAGTTCTTC.

On this clone itself: The junction and the germline gene differ at one end; a read error may be behind it. The V call is TRBV2, the J call TRBJ2-7; 7 bases agree with TRBD1. Germline V gene data show CDR1 as SNHLY and CDR2 as FYNNEI. The CDR3 consists of 11 residues. CDR3 amino acids: CASSSTTRGNF. Here the CDR3 DNA reads TGTGCCAGCAGTAGTACTACCAGGGGGAACTTC. Looking up the rest from reference TRBV2 and TRBJ2-7 gives the full variable domain: EPEVTQTPSHQVTQMGQEVILRCVPISNHLYFYWYRQILGQKVEFLVSFYNNEISEKSEIFDDQFSVERPDGSNFTLKIRSTKLEDSAMYFCASSSTTRGNFGPGTRLTVT.

The rearrangement uses TRBV5-1 and TRBJ2-2; D may be TRBD2 (5 bases). V was pared by 7 bases and J by 0 bases, with 10 bases between. The V gene's germline CDR1 is SGHRS and CDR2 YFSETQ. The CDR3 is 14 amino acids. The CDR3 is CASLGGANTGELFF. The CDR3 region has the DNA TGCGCCAGCTTAGGAGGAGCGAACACCGGGGAGCTGTTTTTT.

The chain is built from TRBV28 and TRBJ2-3; 9 nucleotides line up with TRBD1. Germline CDR1 reads MDHEN; CDR2 reads SYDVKM. The CDR3 has 14 residues. V dropped 6 bases and J dropped 5; count of bases not matched to a gene: 6. This CDR3 is CASSPDRGGDTQYF. The CDR3, as DNA: TGTGCCAGCAGCCCGGACAGGGGAGGAGATACGCAGTATTTT.

The chain is built from TRBV9 and TRBJ2-3; 10 bases map to TRBD2. Trimming took 0 bases from V and 6 from J; bases not matched to a gene: 7. Germline assignment: CDR1 SGDLS and CDR2 YYNGEE. This CDR3 spans 16 amino acids. The CDR3 spells CASSVVPSGGRDTQYF. The CDR3 DNA follows: TGTGCCAGCAGCGTAGTGCCTAGCGGGGGTCGCGATACGCAGTATTTT.

DNA of the CDR3: TGTGCCAGCAGGACTAGCGGGAGCACAGATACGCAGTATTTT. Its protein is CASRTSGSTDTQYF. The chain couples TRBV27 to TRBJ2-3, with 10 bases identical to TRBD2. The CDR3 extends over 14 amino acids. The V gene end was trimmed by 6 bases and the J gene end by 0 bases; junction bases not matched to a gene: 0. CDR1 is MNHEY and CDR2 is SMNVEV in the germline V gene (reference sequence).

The V call is TRBV15, the J call TRBJ1-5, with 8 bases matching TRBD1. The germline V gene encodes CDR1 LNHNV and CDR2 YYDKDF (reference sequence). After removal of 5 bases from V and 3 bases from J, the junction contained 6 bases not matched to a gene. This CDR3 has 15 amino acids. This chain's CDR3 is CATSSGQGINQPQHF. The CDR3 DNA sequence: TGTGCCACCAGCTCAGGACAGGGAATCAATCAGCCCCAGCATTTT.

This clone appeared once. The chain combines TRBV5-1 with TRBJ2-1; possible D gene TRBD2, 6 bases. The CDR3 contains 14 residues. The ends were cut back, 4 bases at V and 8 bases at J, with 16 bases in the middle. The germline V gene encodes CDR1 SGHRS and CDR2 YFSETQ. In DNA form, the CDR3 reads TGCGCCAGCAGCCCCCCGACTAGTAGCTATGAGCAGTTCTTC. Amino acid sequence: CASSPPTSSYEQFF.

The rearrangement joins TRBV7-2 to TRBJ1-1; D remains unclear. The CDR3 length is 19 residues. V gave up 4 bases and J gave up 4 bases, with 28 bases separating them. Germline CDR1 reads SGHTA; CDR2 reads FQGNSA. For the CDR3, the DNA is TGTGCCAGCAGCTCTAGGCCTCTAAGTGGGGTAATAGGGAGCACTGAAGCTTTCTTT. It specifies CASSSRPLSGVIGSTEAFF.

The chain is built from TRBV7-2 and TRBJ2-6; 8 nucleotides align to TRBD1. The CDR3 has 18 residues. Per germline, CDR1 SGHTA and CDR2 FQGNSA. V lost 1 base, J lost 0 bases, and 5 bases stayed unmatched. The chain's CDR3 is CASSLVPGGYSGANVLTF. The CDR3 region has the DNA TGTGCCAGCAGCTTAGTGCCAGGGGGCTACTCTGGGGCCAACGTCCTGACTTTC.

J is TRBJ2-1 and V is TRBV15; 10 nucleotides agree with TRBD1. V was pared by 0 bases and J by 8 bases, with 4 bases of the junction left unmatched. The CDR3 contains 15 residues. Germline loops: CDR1 LNHNV, CDR2 YYDKDF (reference sequence). The CDR3 spells CATSRDQGTGDEQFF. CDR3 nucleotide sequence: TGTGCCACCAGCAGAGACCAGGGGACAGGGGATGAGCAGTTCTTC.

As to this clone: Other DNA sequences of this sample code for an identical CDR3. This sequence joins TRBV10-3 and TRBJ1-4; maybe TRBD1 (5 bases). The CDR3 totals 13 residues. Germline CDR1 reads ENHRY; CDR2 reads SYGVKD. V lost 6 bases and J 2 bases, leaving 7 bases between the germline ends. The CDR3 sequence is CAIRGGTNEKLFF. CDR3 nucleotides: TGTGCCATCAGGGGGGGTACTAATGAAAAACTGTTTTTT.

As DNA, the CDR3 is TGTGCCAGCAGCCCATGGGGGGATGGAAACACCATATATTTT. Residues: CASSPWGDGNTIYF. This sequence joins TRBV27 and TRBJ1-3, with D perhaps TRBD1 (5 bases). Germline values: CDR1 MNHEY, CDR2 SMNVEV (reference sequence). Deletions cut 6 bases from V and 3 bases from J, with 12 bases between. The CDR3 length is 14 residues.

The chain is built from TRBV29-1 and TRBJ1-6, with 10 bases that match TRBD1. The CDR3 totals 13 residues. Losses at the gene ends were 7 bases for V and 7 bases for J; bases not matched to a gene: 4. Germline V lookup: CDR1 SQVTM, CDR2 ANQGSEA. The CDR3: CSAQDRGNSPLHF. Here the CDR3 DNA reads TGCAGCGCTCAGGACAGGGGGAATTCACCCCTCCACTTT.

The J gene is TRBJ1-3, the V gene TRBV7-8; D is perhaps TRBD1 (6 bases). The germline CDR1 and CDR2 sequences are SGHVS and FQNEAQ. The V end lost 4 bases, the J end lost 5 bases, and 9 bases lay between the germline ends. CDR3 length: 13 amino acids. DNA for the CDR3: TGTGCCAGCAGCTGGGACACCCGAAACACCATATATTTT. Protein product: CASSWDTRNTIYF.

J is TRBJ1-6 and V is TRBV6-5; TRBD1 agrees at 8 bases. Germline V gene sequence: CDR1 MNHEY, CDR2 SVGAGI. The junction had 9 bases not matched to a gene; V was cut back by 5 bases and J by 9 bases. This CDR3 spans 15 amino acids. CDR3 DNA: TGTGCCAGCAGTACCCCCGGGACAGGTTTTTCACCCCTCCACTTT. Protein product: CASSTPGTGFSPLHF.

This clone was seen a handful of times. The gene calls are TRBV6-5 and TRBJ2-7, with D perhaps matching TRBD1 (5 bases). V was cut by 2 bases and J by 0 bases, with 11 bases left in between. Germline assignment: CDR1 MNHEY and CDR2 SVGAGI. CDR3 length equals 15 residues. CDR3 in amino acids: CASSYGVGPSYEQYF. The CDR3 DNA is TGTGCCAGCAGTTACGGGGTGGGGCCCTCCTACGAGCAGTACTTC.

This chain connects TRBV21-1 to TRBJ1-5; the listed D gene, TRBD1, was not tested against the DNA. TRBV21-1 is assigned pseudogene status. The CDR3 covers 16 residues. The CDR3 region has the DNA TGTGCCAGCAGCCCCCGCGGGGCAGGGGGCGATCAGCCCCAGCATTTT. It encodes CASSPRGAGGDQPQHF.

The chain recombines TRBV7-8 with TRBJ2-7; D is unclear. Germline CDR1 reads SGHVS; CDR2 reads FQNEAQ. Trimming left V 5 bases short and J 0 bases short, with 11 bases between. The CDR3 is made up of 14 amino acids. DNA for the CDR3: TGTGCCAGCAGCCCTATGAACGGCTCCTACGAGCAGTACTTC. Protein product: CASSPMNGSYEQYF.

J is TRBJ2-2 and V is TRBV19; the match to TRBD2 covers 15 bases. From germline, CDR1 is LNHDA and CDR2 SQIVND (reference sequence). CDR3 size: 17 residues. The trim removed 5 bases at V and 8 bases at J, leaving 9 bases unmatched. The CDR3 DNA reads as TGTGCCAGTAGTCCCTGGACTAGCGGGGGGGCTAATGGGGAGCTGTTTTTT. Its translation is CASSPWTSGGANGELFF. The whole variable domain, filled in from reference TRBV19 and TRBJ2-2, reads DGGITQSPKYLFRKEGQNVTLSCEQNLNHDAMYWYRQDPGQGLRLIYYSQIVNDFQKGDIAEGYSVSREKKESFPLTVTSAQKNPTAFYLCASSPWTSGGANGELFFGEGSRLTVL.